The 21 T cell receptor beta chains below come from one sample, sequenced in a study of shared clonotypes between healthy human individuals. Clones were read by immunoSEQ multiplex PCR, and TCRdb kept only the in-frame ones, dropping some. The sample yields 2 million to 2.5 million clones, over 90% seen once. The sample was naive CD4+ T cells from PBMCs. The subset was: CD45RA+ positively selected. These receptors came from a young man in good health. Some clones in this sample may be carry-over from other donors' samples.

V gene TRBV6-1 combines with J gene TRBJ2-7; D gene unclear. Trimming stripped 4 bases from V and 0 bases from J, with 10 bases between. This CDR3 is built from 14 residues. From germline, CDR1 is MNHNS and CDR2 SASEGT. CDR3 sequence: CASSGRTSSYEQYF. In DNA, the CDR3 is TGTGCCAGCAGTGGTCGGACGAGCTCCTACGAGCAGTACTTC.

This chain links TRBV10-3 with TRBJ2-6; 8 positions match TRBD1. Germline V CDR1 and CDR2: ENHRY, SYGVKD. CDR3 length: 17 residues. V trimming: 6 bases; J trimming: 0 bases; junction bases outside the gene matches: 7. CDR3 nucleotide sequence: TGTGCCATCAGCTTGGGACAGGCCAACTCTGGGGCCAACGTCCTGACTTTC. Translated, it gives CAISLGQANSGANVLTF.

The chain carries TRBV28 and TRBJ2-2, with 8 bases matching TRBD2. The germline V gene encodes CDR1 MDHEN and CDR2 SYDVKM. The CDR3 runs to 14 residues. J lost 0 bases, V lost 11 bases, and 5 bases had no gene match. This CDR3 is CAAGRGANTGELFF. The CDR3 bases are TGTGCCGCCGGGCGGGGGGCGAACACCGGGGAGCTGTTTTTT.

This chain connects TRBV5-1 to TRBJ2-3, with D maybe TRBD2 (6 bases). With 4 bases removed from V and 0 bases from J, the gap between germline ends came to 15 bases. CDR3 length equals 16 residues. The germline CDR1 and CDR2 sequences are SGHRS and YFSETQ. This CDR3 reads CASSLGRRLSTDTQYF. The CDR3, as DNA: TGCGCCAGCAGCCTTGGGAGGAGGTTAAGCACAGATACGCAGTATTTT. Full variable domain (missing parts from reference TRBV5-1 and TRBJ2-3): KAGVTQTPRYLIKTRGQQVTLSCSPISGHRSVSWYQQTPGQGLQFLFEYFSETQRNKGNFPGRFSGRQFSNSRSEMNVSTLELGDSALYLCASSLGRRLSTDTQYFGPGTRLTVL.

This chain connects TRBV6-5 to TRBJ2-7; 7 nucleotides align to TRBD1. With V trimmed by 3 bases and J by 1 base, 9 bases remained unmatched. This CDR3 is 16 amino acids long. CDR1 is MNHEY and CDR2 is SVGAGI in the germline V gene. CDR3 coding DNA: TGTGCCAGCAGTTATCGGCCGGGACAGAGTTCCTACGAGCAGTACTTC. Its translation is CASSYRPGQSSYEQYF.

The V and J genes are TRBV5-5 and TRBJ2-7, with D tentatively TRBD2 (6 bases). Germline V gene sequence: CDR1 SGHKS, CDR2 YYEKEE (reference sequence). Between the trimmed V and J ends, which lost 3 bases and 6 bases, there was a span of 16 bases. The length of the CDR3 is 14 residues. The CDR3 DNA follows: TGTGCCAGCAGCTCGGGCGGGACCTGGGGCGAGCAGTACTTC. It encodes CASSSGGTWGEQYF. Full variable domain (missing parts from reference TRBV5-5 and TRBJ2-7): DAGVTQSPTHLIKTRGQQVTLRCSPISGHKSVSWYQQVLGQGPQFIFQYYEKEERGRGNFPDRFSARQFPNYSSELNVNALLLGDSALYLCASSSGGTWGEQYFGPGTRLTVT.

This sequence joins TRBV18 and TRBJ2-4; weak D call: TRBD1 (6 bases). This CDR3 is 16 amino acids long. The ends were cut back, 1 base at V and 0 bases at J, with 10 bases in the middle. The V gene's germline CDR1 is KGHSH and CDR2 LQKENI. DNA of the CDR3: TGTGCCAGCTCACCACAGGACAGCCTAGCCAAAAACATTCAGTACTTC. Translating it yields CASSPQDSLAKNIQYF. The full variable domain, rest sourced from reference TRBV18 and TRBJ2-4, is NAGVMQNPRHLVRRRGQEARLRCSPMKGHSHVYWYRQLPEEGLKFMVYLQKENIIDESGMPKERFSAEFPKEGPSILRIQQVVRGDSAAYFCASSPQDSLAKNIQYFGAGTRLSVL.

The CDR3 DNA is TGTGCCAGCAGCCAAAACGCCGGGACAGGGGGAGAGACCCAGTACTTC. This translates into CASSQNAGTGGETQYF. This chain connects TRBV5-4 to TRBJ2-5; TRBD1 matches at 11 bases. Trimming removed 4 bases from V and 4 bases from J; junction bases left unmatched: 9. Germline lookup yields CDR1 SGHNT and CDR2 YYREEE (reference sequence). The CDR3 consists of 16 residues.

This sequence joins TRBV5-1 and TRBJ2-7, with D tentatively TRBD1 or TRBD2 (6 bases each). The length of the CDR3 is 18 residues. The germline gives CDR1 SGHRS, CDR2 YFSETQ. Between the trimmed V and J ends, which lost 0 bases and 4 bases, there was a span of 23 bases. As DNA, the CDR3 is TGCGCCAGCAGCTTGGGATTTTTACAGGGAGGCTTGACGTACGAGCAGTACTTC. Its protein product is CASSLGFLQGGLTYEQYF.

The rearrangement uses TRBV27 and TRBJ2-2; no firm D call. V lost 3 bases and J 6 bases, leaving 8 bases between the germline ends. The germline V gene encodes CDR1 MNHEY and CDR2 SMNVEV (reference sequence). The CDR3 loop spans 13 amino acids. CDR3 loop: CASSFFPPGELFF. The DNA for the CDR3 is TGTGCCAGCAGTTTTTTTCCGCCCGGGGAGCTGTTTTTT.

The V call is TRBV30, the J call TRBJ1-3; 7 nucleotides line up with TRBD1. This CDR3 is 16 amino acids long. The ends lost 2 bases at V and 0 bases at J; junction bases unmatched: 7. CDR1 and CDR2 (germline): GTSNPN, SVGIG (reference sequence). The CDR3 region has the DNA TGTGCCTGGAGTCCAAACAGGGGCCTCTCTGGAAACACCATATATTTT. It is translated as CAWSPNRGLSGNTIYF. Full variable domain (outside the CDR3, taken from reference TRBV30 and TRBJ1-3): SQTIHQWPATLVQPVGSPLSLECTVEGTSNPNLYWYRQAAGRGLQLLFYSVGIGQISSEVPQNLSASRPQDRQFILSSKKLLLSDSGFYLCAWSPNRGLSGNTIYFGEGSWLTVV.

V and J are TRBV5-1 and TRBJ2-5; 8 bases fit TRBD2. Per the germline V gene, CDR1 is SGHRS and CDR2 is YFSETQ. The J segment lost 5 bases and the V segment lost 6 bases, leaving 12 bases of the junction unmatched. There are 15 residues in the CDR3. The CDR3 DNA is TGCGCCAGCACCCTCGACCCGGGAGGGGCGGAGACCCAGTACTTC. It specifies CASTLDPGGAETQYF.

The V and J genes are TRBV18 and TRBJ1-3; maybe TRBD1 (6 bases). Trimming removed 5 bases from V and 2 bases from J, with 16 bases in between. There are 16 residues in the CDR3. The germline V gene encodes CDR1 KGHSH and CDR2 LQKENI. The CDR3 sequence is CASSSLVGGPGNTIYF. CDR3 nucleotides: TGTGCCAGCTCATCTCTGGTCGGGGGGCCTGGAAACACCATATATTTT.

The J gene is TRBJ1-1, the V gene TRBV5-6; D is uncertain. Trimming took off 4 bases at V and 7 bases at J, with 11 bases between the two ends. The CDR3 covers 12 residues. CDR1 and CDR2 from the germline V gene are SGHDT and YYEEEE. CDR3 nucleotides: TGTGCCAGCAGCGGGCAGGCCCTTGAAGCTTTCTTT. Amino acid sequence: CASSGQALEAFF.

CDR3 loop: CASSSISGRTTDTQYF. CDR3 DNA: TGTGCCAGCAGTTCGATCAGCGGGAGGACCACAGATACGCAGTATTTT. The V and J genes are TRBV27 and TRBJ2-3; 9 bases map to TRBD2. Germline V gene sequence: CDR1 MNHEY, CDR2 SMNVEV (reference sequence). The length of the CDR3 is 16 residues. V lost 4 bases and J lost 2; bases outside the gene matches: 7.

This chain joins TRBV28 and TRBJ1-2; D not certain. From germline, CDR1 is MDHEN and CDR2 SYDVKM. Deletions cut 1 base from V and 3 bases from J, with 3 bases between. The CDR3 sequence is 12 residues long. The CDR3 sequence: CASSLYYYGYTF. CDR3 bases: TGTGCCAGCAGTTTATATTACTATGGCTACACCTTC.

The CDR3 loop is CSVEIRAGGMTEAFF. The CDR3 region has the DNA TGCAGCGTTGAAATTCGGGCAGGGGGCATGACTGAAGCTTTCTTT. The rearrangement links TRBV29-1 to TRBJ1-1; 8 positions match TRBD1. The V segment lost 2 bases and the J segment 5 bases; nucleotides outside the gene matches: 10. Germline loops: CDR1 SQVTM, CDR2 ANQGSEA. There are 15 residues in the CDR3.

J is TRBJ2-3 and V is TRBV6-6; TRBD2 agrees at 7 bases. Looked up from germline, CDR1 is MNHNY and CDR2 is SVGAGI (reference sequence). The trim removed 8 bases at V and 1 base at J, leaving 3 bases unmatched. This CDR3 has 13 residues. The chain's CDR3 is CASREVGTDTQYF. CDR3 coding DNA: TGTGCCAGCCGGGAGGTGGGCACAGATACGCAGTATTTT.

This CDR3 is CSAIGSTEAFF. In nucleotides, the CDR3 is TGCAGTGCGATAGGGAGCACTGAAGCTTTCTTT. The chain carries TRBV20-1 and TRBJ1-1; no reliable D call. The CDR3 contains 11 residues. The V gene's germline CDR1 is DFQATT and CDR2 SNEGSKA (reference sequence). V gave up 6 bases and J gave up 4 bases, with 9 bases separating them.

The chain links TRBV28 to TRBJ2-4; D perhaps matches TRBD2 (5 bases). Germline values: CDR1 MDHEN, CDR2 SYDVKM. The CDR3 spans 15 residues. V gave up 1 base and J gave up 2 bases, with 9 bases separating them. CDR3 nucleotide sequence: TGTGCCAGCAGTTTATTCGGACTGACCAAAAACATTCAGTACTTC. Its protein product is CASSLFGLTKNIQYF.

This sequence joins TRBV5-6 and TRBJ1-2; D remains unclear. Germline CDR1 SGHDT, CDR2 YYEEEE. Trimming removed 7 bases at V and 6 bases at J, with 19 bases between. There are 14 residues in the CDR3. CDR3 region: CASRYSSNGHGYTF. CDR3 DNA: TGTGCCAGCCGATACAGCTCGAACGGGCATGGCTACACCTTC.